These T cell receptor beta chains were read from a single sample in a study of CD8 T cells in Susac syndrome. Each CDR3 protein is one row after TCRdb ran MiXCR on the immunoSEQ multiplex PCR reads. Of about 120,000 distinct CDR3 sequences listed, around 90% are singletons. Sequencing was done on a sample of CD4+ T cells from PBMCs. The receptors here all came from a human donor in good health. CDR3s leave out the opening cysteine and the closing phenylalanine or tryptophan. Fields, in order: CDR3 protein, clone size, J gene, V gene. Some rows have no size entry. The others give once, few or many, or a class for an expanded clone.

ASSQGTALANEQF	once	TRBJ2-1	TRBV3-1
ASSPGTRMGTEAF	NA	TRBJ1-1	TRBV14
ASSLGRGSNQPQH	NA	TRBJ1-5	TRBV27
ASSRASGAPYNEQF	NA	TRBJ2-1	TRBV7-8
ASSPGENQPQH	NA	TRBJ1-5	TRBV7-9
ASSDREFIRGELF	NA	TRBJ2-2	TRBV5-6
ASSTRETQY	few	TRBJ2-5	TRBV2
SVDEYGDGYT	NA	TRBJ1-2	TRBV29-1
SAKGRAGEGTYEQY	NA	TRBJ2-7	TRBV20-1
SVTGWDYGYT	NA	TRBJ1-2	TRBV29-1
ASRDSSSGRSNTGELF	NA	TRBJ2-2	TRBV7-2
ASSLKPGTENYGYT	NA	TRBJ1-2	TRBV18
ASSGGGYSNQPQH	NA	TRBJ1-5	TRBV6-2/TRBV6-3
ASSLMMLASNTGELF	NA	TRBJ2-2	TRBV7-2
ASSLASGEAF	NA	TRBJ1-1	TRBV7-9
SATSLGSYEQY	once	TRBJ2-7	TRBV29-1
ASSLPRGVSLSTNEKLF	once	TRBJ1-4	TRBV7-9
SVDGSSYNEQF	NA	TRBJ2-1	TRBV29-1
ASSETGGGQQPQH	NA	TRBJ1-5	TRBV5-1
SVTGTGGTEAF	NA	TRBJ1-1	TRBV29-1
SAGYRAPSGNTIY	NA	TRBJ1-3	TRBV20-1
ASSPYATGTGELF	once	TRBJ2-2	TRBV3-1
ASSGRGMANEQF	NA	TRBJ2-1	TRBV2
ASSDKGESQSGNTIY	once	TRBJ1-3	TRBV4-3
ASSVDGGTYEQY	NA	TRBJ2-7	TRBV9
ASSDLAGQPQH	NA	TRBJ1-5	TRBV2
ASTHGGHTGELF	once	TRBJ2-2	TRBV6-5
ASTIRITNLKNYGYT	NA	TRBJ1-2	TRBV6-2/TRBV6-3
ASSTPGSEQF	NA	TRBJ2-1	TRBV6-5
ASSYRTAPDYEQY	NA	TRBJ2-7	TRBV7-2
ASSHRSDTQY	few	TRBJ2-3	TRBV6-1
ASSRLAGGGEQY	NA	TRBJ2-7	TRBV7-2
ASSTPLTGISYNEQF	NA	TRBJ2-1	TRBV6-2/TRBV6-3